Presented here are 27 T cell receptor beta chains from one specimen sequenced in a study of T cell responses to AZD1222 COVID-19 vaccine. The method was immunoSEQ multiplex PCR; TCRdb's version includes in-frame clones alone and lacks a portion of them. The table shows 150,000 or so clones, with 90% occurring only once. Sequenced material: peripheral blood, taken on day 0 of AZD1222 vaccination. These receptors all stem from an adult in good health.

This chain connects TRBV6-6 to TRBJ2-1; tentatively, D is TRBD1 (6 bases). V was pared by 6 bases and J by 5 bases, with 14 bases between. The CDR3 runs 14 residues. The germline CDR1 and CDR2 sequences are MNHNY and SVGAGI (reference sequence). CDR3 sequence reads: CASSQPTGNNEQFF. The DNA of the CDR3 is TGTGCCAGCAGCCAACCGACAGGAAACAATGAGCAGTTCTTC.

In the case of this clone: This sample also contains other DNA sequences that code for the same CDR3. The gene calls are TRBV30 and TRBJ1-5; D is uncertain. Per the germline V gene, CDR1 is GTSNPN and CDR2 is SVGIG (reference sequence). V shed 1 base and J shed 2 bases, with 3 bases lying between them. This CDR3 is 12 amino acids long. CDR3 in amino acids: CAWSGGNQPQHF. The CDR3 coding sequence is TGTGCCTGGAGTGGAGGCAATCAGCCCCAGCATTTT. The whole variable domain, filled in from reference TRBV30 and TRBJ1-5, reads SQTIHQWPATLVQPVGSPLSLECTVEGTSNPNLYWYRQAAGRGLQLLFYSVGIGQISSEVPQNLSASRPQDRQFILSSKKLLLSDSGFYLCAWSGGNQPQHFGDGTRLSIL.

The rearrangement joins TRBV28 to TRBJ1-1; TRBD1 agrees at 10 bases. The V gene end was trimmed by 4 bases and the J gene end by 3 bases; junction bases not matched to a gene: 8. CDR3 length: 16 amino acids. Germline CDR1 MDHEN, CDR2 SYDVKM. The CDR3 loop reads CASSSRDRGWDTEAFF. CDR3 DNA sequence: TGTGCCAGCAGTTCCCGGGACAGGGGATGGGACACTGAAGCTTTCTTT.

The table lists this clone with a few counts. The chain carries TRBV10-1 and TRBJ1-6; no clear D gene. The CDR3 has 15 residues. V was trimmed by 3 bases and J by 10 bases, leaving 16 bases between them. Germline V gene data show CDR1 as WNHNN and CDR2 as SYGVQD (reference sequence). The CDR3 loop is CASSDMGKRVSPLHF. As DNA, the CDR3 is TGCGCCAGCAGTGATATGGGGAAAAGGGTCTCACCCCTCCACTTT.

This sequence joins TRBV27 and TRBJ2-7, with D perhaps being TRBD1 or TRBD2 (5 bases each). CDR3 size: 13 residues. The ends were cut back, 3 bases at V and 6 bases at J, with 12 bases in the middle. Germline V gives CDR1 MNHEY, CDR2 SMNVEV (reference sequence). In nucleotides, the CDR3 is TGTGCCAGCAGTTTCGGTGGGGGTGGCGAGCAGTACTTC. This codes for CASSFGGGGEQYF.

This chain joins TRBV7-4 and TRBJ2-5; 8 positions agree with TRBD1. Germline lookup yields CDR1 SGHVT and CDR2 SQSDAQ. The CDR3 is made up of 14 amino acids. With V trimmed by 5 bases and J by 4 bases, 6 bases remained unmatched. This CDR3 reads CASSPTGVIETQYF. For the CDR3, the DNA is TGTGCCAGCAGCCCGACAGGGGTAATAGAGACCCAGTACTTC.

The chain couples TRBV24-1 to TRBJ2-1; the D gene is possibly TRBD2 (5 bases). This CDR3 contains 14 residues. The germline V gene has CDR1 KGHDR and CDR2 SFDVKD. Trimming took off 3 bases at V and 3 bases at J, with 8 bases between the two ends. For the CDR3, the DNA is TGTGCCACCAGTGATCCGGGGAACTACAATGAGCAGTTCTTC. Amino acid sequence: CATSDPGNYNEQFF.

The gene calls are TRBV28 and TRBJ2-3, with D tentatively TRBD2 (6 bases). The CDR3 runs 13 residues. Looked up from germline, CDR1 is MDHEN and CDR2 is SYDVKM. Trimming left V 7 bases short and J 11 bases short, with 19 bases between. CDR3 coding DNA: TGTGCCAGCACCCTATATAACCTGGAGGGGCAGTATTTT. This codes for CASTLYNLEGQYF.

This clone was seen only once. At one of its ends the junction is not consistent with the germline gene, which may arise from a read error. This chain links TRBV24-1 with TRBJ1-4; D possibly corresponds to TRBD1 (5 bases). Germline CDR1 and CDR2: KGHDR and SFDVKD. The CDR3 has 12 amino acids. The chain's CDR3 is CATSGTSEKLFF. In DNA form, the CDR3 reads TGTGCCACCAGCGGGACTAGTGAAAAACTGTTTTTT.

CDR3 coding DNA: TGTGCCAGCAGTAAACAGGGTTTTCGGACTGAAGCTTTCTTT. Translating it yields CASSKQGFRTEAFF. J is TRBJ1-1 and V is TRBV27; D is perhaps TRBD1 (6 bases). The CDR3 covers 14 residues. In germline, CDR1 is MNHEY, CDR2 SMNVEV (reference sequence). V was clipped by 5 bases and J by 5 bases, with 15 bases between them.

DNA for the CDR3: TGCAGCGTTAGAATCCGGGGTGTTGGGTCTGAAGCTTTCTTT. It yields the protein CSVRIRGVGSEAFF. This chain uses TRBV29-1 with TRBJ1-1; D remains unclear. V dropped 5 bases and J dropped 6 bases, with 19 bases sitting between them. The germline CDR1 and CDR2 sequences are SQVTM and ANQGSEA. The CDR3 has 14 residues.

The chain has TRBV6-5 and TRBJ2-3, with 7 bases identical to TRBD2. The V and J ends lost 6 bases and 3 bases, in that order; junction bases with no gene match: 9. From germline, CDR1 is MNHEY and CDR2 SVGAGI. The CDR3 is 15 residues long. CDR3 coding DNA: TGTGCCAGCAGGATAAGCGGGGTGGGGACAGATACGCAGTATTTT. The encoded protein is CASRISGVGTDTQYF.

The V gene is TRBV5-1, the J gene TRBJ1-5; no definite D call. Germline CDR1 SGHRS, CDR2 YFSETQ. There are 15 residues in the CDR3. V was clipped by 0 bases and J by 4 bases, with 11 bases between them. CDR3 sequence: CASSLAYSLNQPQHF. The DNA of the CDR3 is TGCGCCAGCAGCTTGGCCTACAGTCTGAATCAGCCCCAGCATTTT. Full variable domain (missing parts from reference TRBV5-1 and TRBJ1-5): KAGVTQTPRYLIKTRGQQVTLSCSPISGHRSVSWYQQTPGQGLQFLFEYFSETQRNKGNFPGRFSGRQFSNSRSEMNVSTLELGDSALYLCASSLAYSLNQPQHFGDGTRLSIL.

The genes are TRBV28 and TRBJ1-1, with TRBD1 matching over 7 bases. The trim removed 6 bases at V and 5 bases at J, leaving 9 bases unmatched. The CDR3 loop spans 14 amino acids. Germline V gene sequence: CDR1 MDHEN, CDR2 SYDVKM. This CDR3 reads CASRETGRRTEAFF. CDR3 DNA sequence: TGTGCCAGCAGGGAGACAGGGAGGAGGACTGAAGCTTTCTTT.

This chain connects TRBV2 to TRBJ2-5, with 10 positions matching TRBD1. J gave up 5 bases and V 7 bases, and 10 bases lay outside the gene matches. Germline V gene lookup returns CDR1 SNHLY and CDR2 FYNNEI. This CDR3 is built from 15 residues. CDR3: CASTSDRGHVETQYF. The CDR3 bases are TGTGCCAGCACTTCTGACAGGGGGCATGTGGAGACCCAGTACTTC.

The CDR3 loop is CASSRLVNEQFF. The CDR3 DNA is TGTGCCAGCAGCCGCCTGGTAAATGAGCAGTTCTTC. This sequence joins TRBV14 and TRBJ2-1; D call uncertain. This CDR3 is 12 amino acids long. Germline V gives CDR1 SGHDN, CDR2 FVKESK. With 4 bases removed from V and 7 bases from J, the gap between germline ends came to 8 bases.

For the CDR3, the DNA is TGTGCCTGCAGGGGCGTCACTGAAGCTTTCTTT. This sequence encodes CACRGVTEAFF. The chain links TRBV10-3 to TRBJ1-1; D might be TRBD1 (6 bases). Germline V gene data show CDR1 as ENHRY and CDR2 as SYGVKD. CDR3 size: 11 residues. V shed 11 bases and J shed 4 bases, with 11 bases lying between them.

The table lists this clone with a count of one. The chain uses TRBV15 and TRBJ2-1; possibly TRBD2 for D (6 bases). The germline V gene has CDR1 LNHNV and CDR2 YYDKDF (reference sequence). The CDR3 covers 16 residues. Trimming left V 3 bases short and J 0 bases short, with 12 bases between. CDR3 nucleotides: TGTGCCACCAGCAGCTTGCCCGGGAGCTCCTACAATGAGCAGTTCTTC. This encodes CATSSLPGSSYNEQFF.

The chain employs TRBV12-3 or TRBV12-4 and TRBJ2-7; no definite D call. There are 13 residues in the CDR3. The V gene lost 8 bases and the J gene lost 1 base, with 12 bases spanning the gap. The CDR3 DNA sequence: TGTGCCAGCTCCCAAGAGAGGTCCTACGAGCAGTACTTC. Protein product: CASSQERSYEQYF.

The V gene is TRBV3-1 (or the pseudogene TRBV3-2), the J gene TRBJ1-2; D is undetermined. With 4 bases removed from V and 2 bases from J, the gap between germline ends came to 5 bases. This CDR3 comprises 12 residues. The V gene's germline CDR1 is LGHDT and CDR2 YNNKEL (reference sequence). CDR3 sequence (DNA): TGTGCCAGCAGCCTAGGGAACTATGGCTACACCTTC. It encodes CASSLGNYGYTF.

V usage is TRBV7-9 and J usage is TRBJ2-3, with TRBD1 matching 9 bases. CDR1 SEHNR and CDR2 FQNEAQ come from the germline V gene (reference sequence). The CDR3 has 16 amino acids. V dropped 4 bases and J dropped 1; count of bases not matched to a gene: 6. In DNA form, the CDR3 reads TGTGCCAGCAGCTCCCGGACAGGGGCGGGCACAGATACGCAGTATTTT. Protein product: CASSSRTGAGTDTQYF.

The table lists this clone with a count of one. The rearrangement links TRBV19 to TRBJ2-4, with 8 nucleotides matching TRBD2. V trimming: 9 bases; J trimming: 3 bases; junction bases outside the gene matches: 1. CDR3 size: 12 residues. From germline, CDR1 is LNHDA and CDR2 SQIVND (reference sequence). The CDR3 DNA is TGTGCCAGCCGGGAGGGCAAAAACATTCAGTACTTC. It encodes CASREGKNIQYF.

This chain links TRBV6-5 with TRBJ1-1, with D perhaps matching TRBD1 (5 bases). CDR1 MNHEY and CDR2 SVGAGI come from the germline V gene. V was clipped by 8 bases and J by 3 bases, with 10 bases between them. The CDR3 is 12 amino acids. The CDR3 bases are TGTGCCAGCTCCTTAGGGGACACTGAAGCTTTCTTT. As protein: CASSLGDTEAFF.

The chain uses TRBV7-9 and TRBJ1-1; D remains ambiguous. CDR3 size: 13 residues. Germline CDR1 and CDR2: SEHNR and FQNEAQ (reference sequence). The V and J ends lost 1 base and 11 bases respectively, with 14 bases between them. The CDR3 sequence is CASSLDSLSLAFF. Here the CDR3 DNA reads TGTGCCAGCAGCTTAGATTCATTGTCATTGGCTTTCTTT.

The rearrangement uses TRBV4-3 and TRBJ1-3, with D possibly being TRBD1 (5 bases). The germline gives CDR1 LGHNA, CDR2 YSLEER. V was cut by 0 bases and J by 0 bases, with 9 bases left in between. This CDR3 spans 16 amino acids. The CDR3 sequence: CASSQEAGNSGNTIYF. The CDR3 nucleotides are TGCGCCAGCAGCCAAGAAGCAGGGAACTCTGGAAACACCATATATTTT.

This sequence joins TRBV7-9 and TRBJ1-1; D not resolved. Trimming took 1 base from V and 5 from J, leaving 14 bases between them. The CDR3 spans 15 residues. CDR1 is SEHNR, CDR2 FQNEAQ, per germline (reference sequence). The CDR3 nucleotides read TGTGCCAGCAGCTTAGGGCAGACTTTGGAAACTGAAGCTTTCTTT. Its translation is CASSLGQTLETEAFF.

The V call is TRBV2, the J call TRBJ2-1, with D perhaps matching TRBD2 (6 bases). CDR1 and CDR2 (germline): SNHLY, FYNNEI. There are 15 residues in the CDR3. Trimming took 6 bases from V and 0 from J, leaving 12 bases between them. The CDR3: CASSGTPSSYNEQFF. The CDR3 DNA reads TGTGCCAGCAGCGGGACTCCCAGCTCCTACAATGAGCAGTTCTTC.